These 18 T cell receptor beta chains originate from one sample sequenced in a study of blood T cell repertoires in COVID-19. Method: immunoSEQ multiplex PCR; TCRdb's copy keeps in-frame clones and lacks some. Counted here are about 140,000 clones, almost 85% occurring once; the ten biggest clones make up 2.5% to 3%. Sequenced material: peripheral blood. These receptors were obtained from a man aged 50 to 59 with acute or convalescent COVID-19.

V usage is TRBV6-5 and J usage is TRBJ2-6, with a weak D call TRBD1 (6 bases). This CDR3 is 15 amino acids long. Between the trimmed V and J ends, which lost 6 bases and 0 bases, there was a span of 9 bases. Germline V lookup: CDR1 MNHEY, CDR2 SVGAGI. In DNA, the CDR3 is TGTGCCAGCAGACAGGGCGGCTCTGGGGCCAACGTCCTGACTTTC. Protein: CASRQGGSGANVLTF.

The chain carries TRBV7-9 and TRBJ1-1, with D unresolved. The germline V gene has CDR1 SEHNR and CDR2 FQNEAQ (reference sequence). CDR3 length: 14 amino acids. Trimming took off 1 base at V and 5 bases at J, with 11 bases between the two ends. CDR3 region: CASSLEDRETEAFF. The CDR3 DNA reads as TGTGCCAGCAGCTTAGAGGACCGGGAGACTGAAGCTTTCTTT.

J is TRBJ2-7 and V is TRBV19, with 12 bases fitting TRBD1. V gave up 3 bases and J gave up 6 bases; unmatched junction bases: 6. CDR3 length: 15 amino acids. Germline lookup yields CDR1 LNHDA and CDR2 SQIVND (reference sequence). CDR3 bases: TGTGCCAGTAGTATTGCGGGGACAGGGGGCTCCGAGCAGTACTTC. It specifies CASSIAGTGGSEQYF.

V is TRBV5-1 and J is TRBJ2-3, with TRBD2 identical over 8 bases. Germline CDR1 SGHRS, CDR2 YFSETQ. The CDR3 has 16 amino acids. V lost 4 bases and J lost 0; bases outside the gene matches: 7. The CDR3 region has the DNA TGCGCCAGCAGCCCCTCACCGGGGGGGAGCACAGATACGCAGTATTTT. Protein sequence: CASSPSPGGSTDTQYF.

This chain joins TRBV10-3 and TRBJ2-5; D gene unclear. CDR1 is ENHRY and CDR2 is SYGVKD in the germline V gene. Between the trimmed V and J ends, which lost 4 bases and 3 bases, there was a span of 9 bases. This CDR3 has 13 amino acids. CDR3 sequence: CAISAGTEETQYF. The CDR3 DNA reads TGTGCCATCAGTGCCGGCACAGAAGAGACCCAGTACTTC.

The V and J genes are TRBV25-1 and TRBJ2-7, with 10 bases that match TRBD1. The V gene end was trimmed by 5 bases and the J gene end by 3 bases; junction bases not matched to a gene: 7. Germline CDR1 is MGHDK and CDR2 is SYGVNS. The CDR3 runs to 15 residues. CDR3 sequence reads: CASSTRDRGHYEQYF. The CDR3 nucleotides are TGTGCCAGCAGTACACGGGACAGGGGACACTACGAGCAGTACTTC.

The chain combines TRBV9 with TRBJ2-3; a possible D gene is TRBD1 (6 bases). CDR1 is SGDLS, CDR2 YYNGEE, per germline. V dropped 4 bases and J dropped 3 bases, with 9 bases sitting between them. CDR3 size: 13 residues. As DNA, the CDR3 is TGTGCCAGCAGCACAGGGAGTACAGATACGCAGTATTTT. Residues: CASSTGSTDTQYF.

The rearrangement uses TRBV5-1 and TRBJ2-4; a possible D gene is TRBD1 (6 bases). The CDR3 is 15 residues long. From germline, CDR1 is SGHRS and CDR2 YFSETQ. Trimming left V 0 bases short and J 8 bases short, with 15 bases between. Written as DNA, the CDR3 is TGCGCCAGCAGCTTGGCCGGTGGGGGCCGCGACATTCAGTACTTC. Amino acids: CASSLAGGGRDIQYF. Variable domain in full (rest from reference TRBV5-1 and TRBJ2-4): KAGVTQTPRYLIKTRGQQVTLSCSPISGHRSVSWYQQTPGQGLQFLFEYFSETQRNKGNFPGRFSGRQFSNSRSEMNVSTLELGDSALYLCASSLAGGGRDIQYFGAGTRLSVL.

The sample holds a few counts of this clone. The rearrangement links TRBV3-1 (or the pseudogene TRBV3-2) to TRBJ1-2, with unresolved D. V was pared by 1 base and J by 8 bases, with 23 bases between. The germline V gene has CDR1 LGHDT and CDR2 YNNKEL (reference sequence). The CDR3 runs 17 residues. CDR3 in DNA: TGTGCCAGCAGCCAAGCGGGATCCTCAGGTTCCCCGAGGGGCTACACCTTC. Its translation is CASSQAGSSGSPRGYTF.

V is TRBV14 and J is TRBJ2-1; perhaps TRBD1 as D (5 bases). V lost 1 base and J 10 bases, leaving 17 bases between the germline ends. Germline V gene data show CDR1 as SGHDN and CDR2 as FVKESK. The CDR3 sequence is 15 residues long. The CDR3 is CASSQAPGKIWEQFF. CDR3 nucleotides: TGTGCCAGCAGCCAAGCTCCAGGGAAAATATGGGAGCAGTTCTTC. Supplemented by reference TRBV14 and TRBJ2-1, the full variable domain reads EAGVTQFPSHSVIEKGQTVTLRCDPISGHDNLYWYRRVMGKEIKFLLHFVKESKQDESGMPNNRFLAERTGGTYSTLKVQPAELEDSGVYFCASSQAPGKIWEQFFGPGTRLTVL.

The V call is TRBV6-5, the J call TRBJ1-2; the D is unclear. Germline V gives CDR1 MNHEY, CDR2 SVGAGI. The CDR3 has 15 amino acids. Trimming removed 2 bases from V and 5 bases from J, with 15 bases in between. CDR3 amino acids: CASSYDWGREYGYTF. CDR3 bases: TGTGCCAGCAGTTACGATTGGGGAAGGGAGTATGGCTACACCTTC.

The rearrangement uses TRBV7-9 and TRBJ1-5; D is possibly TRBD1 (6 bases). Germline V CDR1 and CDR2: SEHNR, FQNEAQ (reference sequence). The CDR3 sequence is 16 residues long. V lost 6 bases, J lost 6 bases, and 21 bases lay in between. CDR3 amino acids: CASRPLLQGLIQPQHF. For the CDR3, the DNA is TGTGCCAGCAGACCACTCCTACAGGGACTAATTCAGCCCCAGCATTTT.

In this sample, this clone turned up once. CDR3 bases: TGCGCCAGCACCCTAGCGGGGAGCTCCTACAATGAGCAGTTCTTC. Translating gives CASTLAGSSYNEQFF. The chain couples TRBV5-1 to TRBJ2-1; 9 positions match TRBD2. Unmatched junction bases numbered 4, after V lost 6 bases and J lost 0 bases. The CDR3 runs to 15 residues. CDR1 SGHRS and CDR2 YFSETQ come from the germline V gene.

The chain recombines TRBV19 with TRBJ1-2; D ambiguous. This CDR3 has 12 amino acids. Germline CDR1 LNHDA, CDR2 SQIVND (reference sequence). Trimming took off 6 bases at V and 4 bases at J, with 9 bases between the two ends. The CDR3 DNA sequence: TGTGCCAGTAGGAGCGTCGGCTATGGCTACACCTTC. This sequence encodes CASRSVGYGYTF.

This chain links TRBV21-1 with TRBJ2-1; the table's D call, TRBD2, was not checked against the DNA. TRBV21-1 corresponds to a pseudogene. The CDR3 runs to 12 residues. This CDR3 is CASSTRRGEQFF. CDR3 coding DNA: TGTGCCAGCAGCACCCGGCGGGGGGAGCAGTTCTTC.

This rearrangement joins TRBV5-5 to TRBJ1-3; D is uncertain. CDR1 is SGHKS, CDR2 YYEKEE, per germline (reference sequence). The CDR3 is 16 residues long. Trimming left V 2 bases short and J 0 bases short, with 12 bases between. The CDR3 DNA follows: TGTGCCAGCAGCTTCTCCCCTTTGAGCTCTGGAAACACCATATATTTT. As protein: CASSFSPLSSGNTIYF.

The V gene is TRBV9, the J gene TRBJ1-2; a weak D match, TRBD1 (6 bases). Looked up from germline, CDR1 is SGDLS and CDR2 is YYNGEE. This CDR3 is built from 14 residues. Trimming left V 4 bases short and J 9 bases short, with 19 bases between. The CDR3 nucleotides are TGTGCCAGCAGCCACACAGGGTCCCGTCTGAGCTACACCTTC. Translating it yields CASSHTGSRLSYTF.

The V gene is TRBV7-3, the J gene TRBJ2-2; perhaps TRBD2 as D (5 bases). With 2 bases removed from V and 1 base from J, the gap between germline ends came to 8 bases. Germline V gene sequence: CDR1 SGHTA, CDR2 FQGTGA. The CDR3 extends over 15 amino acids. The CDR3 bases are TGTGCCAGCAGCTTAGGCGGAGGGAACACCGGGGAGCTGTTTTTT. Translation gives CASSLGGGNTGELFF.